This is a list of T cell receptor beta chains from one sample in a study of HIV-infected patients and healthy controls. TCRdb itself ran the 5' RACE reads through MiXCR, one entry per CDR3 protein. Among some 7,600 distinct CDR3 sequences listed, roughly 10% were seen once. Sequenced here: blood, sampled before antiretroviral therapy. The source of these receptors is an adult with HIV infection. CDR3s include the opening cysteine and the closing phenylalanine or tryptophan. Each record gives: V gene, J gene, clone size, D gene, CDR3 DNA, CDR3 protein. The D gene is left open where the match is weak. Not every row has a clone size; where given, it reads once, few, many or a size class.

v_call: TRBV20-1; j_call: TRBJ2-7; clone_size: many; d_call: NA; cdr3_nt: TGCAGTGCTTCGGGACTCTACGAGCAGTACTTC; cdr3_aa: CSASGLYEQYF
v_call: TRBV10-3; j_call: TRBJ2-3; clone_size: many; d_call: NA; cdr3_nt: TGTGCCATCGGGCGCGGCGGGGACACAGATACGCAGTATTTT; cdr3_aa: CAIGRGGDTDTQYF
v_call: TRBV6-2/TRBV6-3; j_call: TRBJ2-5; clone_size: medium-sized; d_call: TRBD1; cdr3_nt: TGTGCCAGCAGTTTTGGACAGGAAAAGACGACCCAGTACTTC; cdr3_aa: CASSFGQEKTTQYF
v_call: TRBV6-2/TRBV6-3; j_call: TRBJ2-4; clone_size: many; d_call: NA; cdr3_nt: TGTGCCAGCAATCAGCCCAAAAACATTCAGTACTTC; cdr3_aa: CASNQPKNIQYF
v_call: TRBV6-2/TRBV6-3; j_call: TRBJ2-3; clone_size: many; d_call: NA; cdr3_nt: TGTGCCAGCAAGTTACCCGGTGAAGTCCCAGATACGCAGTATTTT; cdr3_aa: CASKLPGEVPDTQYF
v_call: TRBV12-3/TRBV12-4; j_call: TRBJ2-3; clone_size: once; d_call: NA; cdr3_nt: TGTGCCAGCAGTTTGGAAGGGGCGGGCACAGATACGCAGTATTTT; cdr3_aa: CASSLEGAGTDTQYF
v_call: TRBV2; j_call: TRBJ1-2; clone_size: many; d_call: TRBD1; cdr3_nt: TGTGCCAGCAGTAAGACCTTGGACAGGGTCTATGGCTACACCTTC; cdr3_aa: CASSKTLDRVYGYTF
v_call: TRBV7-3; j_call: TRBJ1-1; clone_size: NA; d_call: NA; cdr3_nt: TGTGCCAGCAGCCCTACATCGAACACTGAAGCTTTCTTT; cdr3_aa: CASSPTSNTEAFF
v_call: TRBV5-1; j_call: TRBJ2-1; clone_size: medium-sized; d_call: TRBD2; cdr3_nt: TGCGCCAGCAGCTTGGGTAGCGGGAGAGATGAGCAGTTCTTC; cdr3_aa: CASSLGSGRDEQFF
v_call: TRBV28; j_call: TRBJ1-6; clone_size: many; d_call: NA; cdr3_nt: TGTGCCAGCACTCTGCGGGCTGTTTCACCCCTCCACTTT; cdr3_aa: CASTLRAVSPLHF
v_call: TRBV12-3/TRBV12-4; j_call: TRBJ1-1; clone_size: many; d_call: NA; cdr3_nt: TGTGCCAGCAGTTTCACAGTGGGGGGCACTGAAGCTTTCTTT; cdr3_aa: CASSFTVGGTEAFF
v_call: TRBV4-2; j_call: TRBJ2-3; clone_size: NA; d_call: NA; cdr3_nt: TGTGCCAGCGGGGCGGGACTCTTCTGGGATACGCAGTATTTT; cdr3_aa: CASGAGLFWDTQYF
v_call: TRBV27; j_call: TRBJ2-7; clone_size: NA; d_call: TRBD2; cdr3_nt: TGTGCCAGCAGGGGGACTAGCGGGAGTATTTACGAGCAGTACTTC; cdr3_aa: CASRGTSGSIYEQYF
v_call: TRBV28; j_call: TRBJ2-7; clone_size: many; d_call: NA; cdr3_nt: TGTGCCAGCAGTTTAGGAGGGAGTGCCTACGAGCAGTACTTC; cdr3_aa: CASSLGGSAYEQYF
v_call: TRBV10-3; j_call: TRBJ2-1; clone_size: NA; d_call: TRBD2; cdr3_nt: TGTGCCATCGGACTAGCGGGAGGGACGACCTACAATGAGCAGTTCTTC; cdr3_aa: CAIGLAGGTTYNEQFF
v_call: TRBV5-6; j_call: TRBJ2-7; clone_size: medium-sized; d_call: NA; cdr3_nt: TGTGCCAGCAGCTCGGGGTCCTCCTACGAGCAGTACTTC; cdr3_aa: CASSSGSSYEQYF
v_call: TRBV7-6; j_call: TRBJ2-7; clone_size: many; d_call: TRBD2; cdr3_nt: TGTGCCAGCAGCTTAGGGACTAGCGGGAGTACCCCTCGCGAGCAGTACTTC; cdr3_aa: CASSLGTSGSTPREQYF
v_call: TRBV10-3; j_call: TRBJ1-1; clone_size: few; d_call: NA; cdr3_nt: TGTGCCATCAGTGGAACCGGGGCGGGGACGAACACTGAAGCTTTCTTT; cdr3_aa: CAISGTGAGTNTEAFF
v_call: TRBV5-1; j_call: TRBJ2-5; clone_size: many; d_call: NA; cdr3_nt: TGCGCCAGCAAAAAACTAGATCCGATTGAGACCCAGTACTTC; cdr3_aa: CASKKLDPIETQYF
v_call: TRBV20-1; j_call: TRBJ2-7; clone_size: medium-sized; d_call: TRBD1; cdr3_nt: TGCAGTGCTAGAGATTATAGGACAGGGGGCGAAGTCCACGAGCAGTACTTC; cdr3_aa: CSARDYRTGGEVHEQYF
v_call: TRBV20-1; j_call: TRBJ2-6; clone_size: many; d_call: NA; cdr3_nt: TGCAGTGCTAGGGTGGCAGGGATATATTCTGGGGCCAACGTCCTGACTTTC; cdr3_aa: CSARVAGIYSGANVLTF
v_call: TRBV20-1; j_call: TRBJ1-1; clone_size: many; d_call: NA; cdr3_nt: TGCACGGTAAGGAGGAACACTGAAGCTTTCTTT; cdr3_aa: CTVRRNTEAFF
v_call: TRBV7-2; j_call: TRBJ1-5; clone_size: many; d_call: NA; cdr3_nt: TGTGCCAGCAGCTTAGAAGGAGTCAATCAGCCCCAGCATTTT; cdr3_aa: CASSLEGVNQPQHF
v_call: TRBV28; j_call: TRBJ1-1; clone_size: many; d_call: NA; cdr3_nt: TGTGCCAGCAACGGTAGAGGCACTGAAGCTTTCTTT; cdr3_aa: CASNGRGTEAFF